A selection of T cell receptor beta chains follows, all from one sample in a study of beta chain features in type 1 diabetes. Assay used: immunoSEQ multiplex PCR; TCRdb lists only in-frame clones, some missing. Among around 150,000 clones, 7% to 9.5% were seen once, and the ten largest hold approximately 0.7%. The sequencing sample was made of central memory CD4+ T cells from blood. The receptors were sampled from a woman aged 25 to 45 with type 1 diabetes. CDR3s include the opening cysteine and the closing phenylalanine or tryptophan. D genes are given only for firm matches. A clone size is listed for some rows: how often the clone was seen (once, few, many), or a class if it is expanded.

j_call d_call v_call clone_size cdr3_nt cdr3_aa
TRBJ2-7 . TRBV7-9 . TGTGCCAGCAGCCCACTAGCTAACGAGCAGTACTTC CASSPLANEQYF
TRBJ2-3 TRBD2 TRBV4-2 . TGTGCCAGCAGCCAAGACGGGACTAGCGGGACAGATACGCAGTATTTT CASSQDGTSGTDTQYF
TRBJ2-1 TRBD2 TRBV7-2 many TGTGCCAGCAGCGAACGACTAGCCGTTTACAATGAGCAGTTCTTC CASSERLAVYNEQFF
TRBJ1-1 . TRBV7-9 few TGTGCCAGCAGCTTATTTACAGGGCGCAGCACTGAAGCTTTCTTT CASSLFTGRSTEAFF
TRBJ2-1 . TRBV6-5 . TGTGCCAGCAGTCCACCCGGGAACCATGAGCAGTTCTTC CASSPPGNHEQFF
TRBJ2-7 . TRBV5-1 few TGCGCCAGCAGCACCGAAGCGGCCTCCTACGAGCAGTACTTC CASSTEAASYEQYF
TRBJ1-2 TRBD1 TRBV6-5 few TGTGCCAGCAGCTCGACAGGGAACTATGGCTACACCTTC CASSSTGNYGYTF
TRBJ2-7 TRBD1 TRBV29-1 few TGCAGCGTTCCCGGACAGGGAACGTACGAGCAGTACTTC CSVPGQGTYEQYF
TRBJ1-2 . TRBV28 . TGTGCCAGCAGATTACAGGACTCCTATGGCTACACCTTC CASRLQDSYGYTF
TRBJ1-5 . TRBV15 . TGTGCCACCAGCAGAGGATCTATCAATCAGCCCCAGCATTTT CATSRGSINQPQHF
TRBJ2-1 TRBD1 TRBV4-1 . TGCGCCAGCAGCCAAGGATTTGGGACAGGGGCTTTTGGGCAGTTCTTC CASSQGFGTGAFGQFF
TRBJ2-5 . TRBV30 . TGTGCCTGGACCACGGGACTCTTACAAGAGACCCAGTACTTC CAWTTGLLQETQYF
TRBJ1-2 . TRBV30 . TGTGCCTGGAGTTCGGACACTAACTATGGCTACACCTTC CAWSSDTNYGYTF
TRBJ1-1 . TRBV5-4 few TGTGCCAGCAGAAAAGGCACGGGACTCACGAACACTGAAGCTTTCTTT CASRKGTGLTNTEAFF
TRBJ1-2 . TRBV18 . TGTGCCAGCTCACACGACGAGGTCTATGGCTACACCTTC CASSHDEVYGYTF
TRBJ1-2 TRBD1 TRBV19 . TGTGCCAGTAGACCGGGACAGGGTAACTATGGCTACACCTTC CASRPGQGNYGYTF
TRBJ2-1 TRBD2 TRBV2 few TGTGCCAGCAGTGCCCTTCAAACTAGCGGGAGGGGGTCCTACAATGAGCAGTTCTTC CASSALQTSGRGSYNEQFF
TRBJ2-5 . TRBV7-9 . TGTGCCAGCAGCCAGCGGACCGCAGAGACCCAGTACTTC CASSQRTAETQYF
TRBJ2-7 TRBD2 TRBV2 few TGTGCCAGCAGGACCGGGACTAGCGGCTCCTACGAGCAGTACTTC CASRTGTSGSYEQYF
TRBJ2-7 . TRBV5-1 . TGCGCCAGCAGCTTGGGGCACAGGGTAAGCTCCTACGAGCAGTACTTC CASSLGHRVSSYEQYF
TRBJ2-3 TRBD2 TRBV7-3 . TGTGCCAGCAGCTTAGGGGGACTAGCGGCTAGCACAGATACGCAGTATTTT CASSLGGLAASTDTQYF
TRBJ2-3 . TRBV27 many TGTGCCAGCAGCAACCGAGGGTACACAGATACGCAGTATTTT CASSNRGYTDTQYF
TRBJ2-3 TRBD1 TRBV5-1 . TGCGCCAGCAGCGGGACAGGGGGCACAGATACGCAGTATTTT CASSGTGGTDTQYF
TRBJ2-1 TRBD2 TRBV9 few TGTGCCAGCAGCCAAAGCGGGGACCAAGACAATGAGCAGTTCTTC CASSQSGDQDNEQFF
TRBJ1-5 TRBD1 TRBV2 . TGTGCCAGCAGTGAAGGATCAGGGGGGAGGCAGCCCCAGCATTTT CASSEGSGGRQPQHF
TRBJ1-1 TRBD1 TRBV6-1 . TGTGCCAGCCCCTCCACCGGGACAGGGGGCACTGAAGCTTTCTTT CASPSTGTGGTEAFF
TRBJ2-2 . TRBV5-1 few TGCGCCAGCAAGGTCCAGGGCAACACCGGGGAGCTGTTTTTT CASKVQGNTGELFF
TRBJ2-3 TRBD2 TRBV4-2 few TGTGCCAGCAGCCAAGATAGGACTAGCGGGACTACTTATGAAGATACGCAGTATTTT CASSQDRTSGTTYEDTQYF
TRBJ2-2 . TRBV30 . TGTGCCTGGAGTTCGGGTCGGGACACCGGGGAGCTGTTTTTT CAWSSGRDTGELFF
TRBJ2-3 . TRBV7-2 few TGTGCCAGCAGCCCCATACTAGTTCCTACGCAGTATTTT CASSPILVPTQYF
TRBJ1-1 . TRBV2 . TGTGCCAGCAGTGGTCGAGGGACTGAAGCTTTCTTT CASSGRGTEAFF
TRBJ2-7 TRBD1 TRBV19 . TGTGCCAGTAGCGATGCTCCCGGGACAGGGGACTACGAGCAGTACTTC CASSDAPGTGDYEQYF
TRBJ2-3 TRBD2 TRBV6-5 few TGTGCCAGCAGTGGGACTACCACAGATACGCAGTATTTT CASSGTTTDTQYF
TRBJ1-1 . TRBV7-3 . TGTGCCAGCAGCCATACAGGCTCCCTTGGTGAAGCTTTCTTT CASSHTGSLGEAFF
TRBJ2-3 . TRBV9 . TGTGCCAGCAGCGGATTGGGGCGTGAATACACAGATACGCAGTATTTT CASSGLGREYTDTQYF
TRBJ1-2 TRBD1 TRBV7-9 . TGTGCCAGCAGCTTACCGGGACAGGGATATGGCTACACCTTC CASSLPGQGYGYTF
TRBJ2-1 . TRBV28 . TGTGCCAGCAGCCCGGGGTCAGGTACGGTCCACCAGTTCTTC CASSPGSGTVHQFF
TRBJ2-3 . TRBV9 few TGTGCCAGCGCGACAGACACAGATACGCAGTATTTT CASATDTDTQYF
TRBJ2-7 . TRBV10-2 . TGCGCCAGCAGTGATAACGGCGCAGGGAACTACGAGCAGTACTTC CASSDNGAGNYEQYF
TRBJ2-7 . TRBV7-2 . TGTGCCAGCAGAGGAGGGGGCGCAGGGGCCTACGAGCAGTACTTC CASRGGGAGAYEQYF
TRBJ2-3 . TRBV30 few TGTGCCTGGAGTTCCCCCTTGAGAGGCACAGATACGCAGTATTTT CAWSSPLRGTDTQYF
TRBJ2-5 . TRBV28 . TGTGCCAGCACCCAAGGAGGGTGGCGGGAGACCCAGTACTTC CASTQGGWRETQYF
TRBJ1-2 . TRBV19 few TGTGCCAGTAGCCTGGAGGGAGGCTACACCTTC CASSLEGGYTF
TRBJ2-6 . TRBV11-2 . TGTGCCAGCAGCTTGAAGCCCTCTGGGGCCAACGTCCTGACTTTC CASSLKPSGANVLTF
TRBJ2-5 TRBD1 TRBV4-1 medium-sized TGCGCCAGCAGCCAAGGGGGACAGGGCATCCAGTACTTC CASSQGGQGIQYF